This T cell receptor beta chain was captured in a study of blood T cell repertoires in COVID-19. Across the whole study: From the United States, Italy and Spain came samples of acute and convalescent COVID-19.

The CDR3 has 13 residues. V lost 8 bases to trimming and J lost 3 bases, with 13 bases between them. In germline, CDR1 is SGHTA, CDR2 FQGNSA. Data came from immunoSEQ multiplex PCR; TCRdb stores just in-frame clones and leaves some out. The sample contains more than 55,000 clones, roughly 85% of which appear only once. V gene TRBV7-2 combines with J gene TRBJ1-1; tentative D call: TRBD1 (5 bases). The receptor was derived from a human donor in a cohort sampled during active COVID-19. The sequenced sample consisted of peripheral blood. This CDR3 is CASLRQGYTEAFF. The CDR3 region has the DNA TGTGCCAGCTTGCGGCAGGGTTACACTGAAGCTTTCTTT.